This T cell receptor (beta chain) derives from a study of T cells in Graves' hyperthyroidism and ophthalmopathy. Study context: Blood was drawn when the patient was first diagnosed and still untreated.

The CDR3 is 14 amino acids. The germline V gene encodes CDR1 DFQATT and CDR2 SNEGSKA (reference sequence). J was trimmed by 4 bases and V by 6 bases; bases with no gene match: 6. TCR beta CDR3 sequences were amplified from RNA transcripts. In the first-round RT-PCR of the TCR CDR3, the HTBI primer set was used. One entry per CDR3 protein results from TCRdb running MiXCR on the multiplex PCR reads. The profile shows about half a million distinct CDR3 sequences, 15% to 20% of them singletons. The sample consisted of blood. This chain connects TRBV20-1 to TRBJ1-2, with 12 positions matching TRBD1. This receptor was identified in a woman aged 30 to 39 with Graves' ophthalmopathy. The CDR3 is CSALPGQGAYGYTF. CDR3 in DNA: TGCAGTGCGCTCCCGGGACAGGGGGCCTATGGCTACACCTTC.